Listed below are T cell receptor beta chains from one sample, sequenced in a study of radiation and T cells in renal cell carcinoma. Measured with immunoSEQ multiplex PCR; TCRdb has only the in-frame clones, and not every one. Found here are some 75,000 clones, around 80% of them singletons; the top ten hold 5.8%. The material was blood, obtained from a patient whose treatment included radiotherapy and nephrectomy. These receptor sequences come from a man aged 55 to 69 with renal cell carcinoma. Both conserved end residues are part of each CDR3. A D gene is named only where the DNA matches it firmly. The size field is filled for only some rows; it gives once, few, many or a size class.

j_call,d_call,clone_size,v_call,cdr3_aa,cdr3_nt
TRBJ2-2,NA,NA,TRBV5-1,CASSLPDRPTGELFF,TGCGCCAGCAGCCTCCCGGACCGGCCAACCGGGGAGCTGTTTTTT
TRBJ2-1,TRBD2,once,TRBV5-1,CASSDAGLAGGGDEQFF,TGCGCCAGCAGCGATGCGGGACTAGCGGGAGGAGGTGATGAGCAGTTCTTC
TRBJ2-3,TRBD2,NA,TRBV30,CACPTLSGSTDTQYF,TGTGCCTGCCCGACGCTTAGCGGGAGCACAGATACGCAGTATTTT
TRBJ2-3,NA,NA,TRBV5-1,CASSLAVTDTQYF,TGCGCCAGCAGCTTAGCTGTAACAGATACGCAGTATTTT
TRBJ2-7,NA,NA,TRBV5-4,CASRDSNSYEQYF,TGTGCCAGCAGAGACAGTAACTCCTACGAGCAGTACTTC
TRBJ1-1,NA,NA,TRBV19,CASSVTGNTEAFF,TGTGCCAGTAGTGTGACAGGGAACACTGAAGCTTTCTTT
TRBJ2-2,NA,few,TRBV4-2,CASSQDFSNTGELFF,TGTGCCAGCAGCCAAGATTTCTCGAACACCGGGGAGCTGTTTTTT
TRBJ2-1,NA,NA,TRBV5-4,CASSLEAGSNEQFF,TGTGCCAGCAGTCTGGAGGCAGGGAGCAATGAGCAGTTCTTC
TRBJ1-3,NA,once,TRBV9,CASSVGETGNTIYF,TGTGCCAGCAGCGTAGGGGAAACTGGAAACACCATATATTTT
TRBJ1-2,TRBD1,NA,TRBV7-9,CASSQDRGQHYGYTF,TGTGCCAGCAGCCAAGACAGGGGGCAGCACTATGGCTACACCTTC
TRBJ2-3,TRBD1,NA,TRBV9,CASSGWTGADTQYF,TGTGCCAGCAGCGGGTGGACAGGTGCAGATACGCAGTATTTT
TRBJ1-2,NA,NA,TRBV2,CASRVQPGTSVRGYTF,TGTGCCAGCAGGGTTCAACCGGGCACCTCAGTGCGGGGCTACACCTTC
TRBJ2-2,TRBD2,once,TRBV27,CASSLFAGGQNTGELFF,TGTGCCAGCAGTTTATTTGCGGGAGGGCAGAACACCGGGGAGCTGTTTTTT
TRBJ2-7,NA,NA,TRBV6-1,CASTRSPYEQYF,TGTGCCAGCACGAGGAGCCCCTACGAGCAGTACTTC
TRBJ2-5,TRBD2,NA,TRBV28,CASRLAGGPETQYF,TGTGCCAGCAGACTAGCGGGAGGGCCGGAGACCCAGTACTTC
TRBJ2-1,TRBD2,once,TRBV7-3,CASSLSTSGSGNEQFF,TGTGCCAGCAGCTTATCGACTAGCGGGAGTGGAAATGAGCAGTTCTTC
TRBJ2-3,NA,NA,TRBV20-1,CSAQGTDTQYF,TGCAGTGCTCAAGGCACAGATACGCAGTATTTT
TRBJ2-1,NA,NA,TRBV6-5,CASSADSRGYNEQFF,TGTGCCAGCAGTGCCGACAGTCGCGGCTACAATGAGCAGTTCTTC
TRBJ2-3,NA,NA,TRBV28,CASSSRVGVTDTQYF,TGTGCCAGCAGTTCCCGGGTGGGGGTCACAGATACGCAGTATTTT
TRBJ1-1,NA,NA,TRBV19,CASSIQGMNTEAFF,TGTGCCAGTAGTATACAAGGGATGAACACTGAAGCTTTCTTT
TRBJ1-4,TRBD1,NA,TRBV19,CASRLRGREKLFF,TGTGCCAGTAGGTTAAGGGGGCGAGAAAAACTGTTTTTT
TRBJ1-1,TRBD1,NA,TRBV5-1,CASSLVGTGGGEAFF,TGCGCCAGCAGCTTGGTGGGGACAGGGGGAGGTGAAGCTTTCTTT
TRBJ2-3,TRBD2,NA,TRBV6-1,CASSEVAGSTDTQYF,TGTGCCAGCAGTGAGGTAGCGGGCAGCACAGATACGCAGTATTTT
TRBJ1-4,NA,NA,TRBV11-2,CASSDRRYSNEKLFF,TGTGCCAGCAGCGATCGACGGTACTCCAATGAAAAACTGTTTTTT
TRBJ2-7,TRBD1,NA,TRBV9,CASSVETGGTYEQYF,TGTGCCAGCAGCGTAGAAACAGGGGGGACCTACGAGCAGTACTTC
TRBJ2-6,NA,NA,TRBV2,CASSGVQGVGVGANVLTF,TGTGCCAGCAGTGGTGTGCAGGGAGTAGGGGTTGGGGCCAACGTCCTGACTTTC
TRBJ2-7,TRBD2,NA,TRBV5-1,CASSFTSGRGTYEQYF,TGCGCCAGCAGCTTTACTAGCGGGAGGGGAACCTACGAGCAGTACTTC
TRBJ2-6,NA,NA,TRBV9,CASSHSSGANVLTF,TGTGCCAGCAGCCACAGCTCTGGGGCCAACGTCCTGACTTTC
TRBJ2-2,TRBD1,NA,TRBV7-3,CASSSAGTGDPGELFF,TGTGCCAGCAGCTCAGCCGGGACAGGGGATCCCGGGGAGCTGTTTTTT
TRBJ1-5,NA,NA,TRBV6-1,CASSESVQPQHF,TGTGCCAGCAGTGAATCCGTTCAGCCCCAGCATTTT
TRBJ2-1,NA,NA,TRBV5-1,CASSLNGYNEQFF,TGCGCCAGCAGCTTGAACGGGTACAATGAGCAGTTCTTC
TRBJ1-2,NA,NA,TRBV7-9,CASSLVLGNYGYTF,TGTGCCAGCAGCTTAGTCTTAGGGAACTATGGCTACACCTTC
TRBJ2-1,TRBD2,NA,TRBV10-2,CASSETSGRATGNEQFF,TGCGCCAGCAGTGAAACTAGCGGGAGGGCCACGGGCAATGAGCAGTTCTTC
TRBJ1-2,NA,NA,TRBV30,CAWSRQAGGYTF,TGTGCTTGGAGCAGGCAGGCGGGGGGCTACACCTTC
TRBJ1-2,NA,NA,TRBV10-3,CAISGRQNYGYTF,TGTGCCATCAGTGGGCGACAGAACTATGGCTACACCTTC
TRBJ2-1,NA,NA,TRBV5-5,CASSLVRLVGDEQFF,TGTGCCAGCAGCTTGGTGAGACTAGTCGGCGATGAGCAGTTCTTC
TRBJ2-5,NA,NA,TRBV11-2,CASSWGRAREETQYF,TGTGCCAGCAGCTGGGGCAGGGCAAGGGAAGAGACCCAGTACTTC
TRBJ2-7,TRBD2,NA,TRBV27,CASSLSEAGGLEQYF,TGTGCCAGCAGTTTATCTGAGGCGGGAGGGCTTGAGCAGTACTTC
TRBJ2-7,TRBD2,once,TRBV27,CASSQSMGTSPYEQYF,TGTGCCAGCAGTCAATCCATGGGGACTAGCCCCTACGAGCAGTACTTC
TRBJ2-5,TRBD1,few,TRBV5-1,CASSYDQGVTQYF,TGCGCCAGCAGCTACGATCAGGGGGTTACCCAGTACTTC
TRBJ2-3,NA,NA,TRBV4-1,CASSQVSDSDTQYF,TGCGCCAGCAGCCAAGTTTCAGATTCGGATACGCAGTATTTT
TRBJ1-5,NA,NA,TRBV14,CASSLLGGNQPQHF,TGTGCCAGCAGCCTTCTGGGCGGCAATCAGCCCCAGCATTTT
TRBJ2-7,NA,NA,TRBV18,CASSPRDSYEQYF,TGTGCCAGCTCCCCGAGGGACTCCTACGAGCAGTACTTC
TRBJ2-7,NA,NA,TRBV28,CASSLVLTRSSYEQYF,TGTGCCAGCAGTTTAGTTCTGACAAGGAGCTCCTACGAGCAGTACTTC
TRBJ2-1,NA,NA,TRBV11-3,CASSSRAGRGGNEQFF,TGTGCCAGCAGCTCGCGAGCGGGTAGAGGGGGTAATGAGCAGTTCTTC
TRBJ1-4,NA,few,TRBV18,CASSPLGRATNEKLFF,TGTGCCAGCTCACCCCTGGGCAGGGCAACTAATGAAAAACTGTTTTTT
TRBJ2-7,NA,NA,TRBV7-9,CASSFGDTGKQYF,TGTGCCAGCAGCTTTGGAGACACTGGCAAGCAGTACTTC
TRBJ1-2,NA,once,TRBV2,CASSERAANYGYTF,TGTGCCAGCAGTGAGCGAGCAGCTAACTATGGCTACACCTTC
TRBJ1-1,NA,NA,TRBV29-1,CSVVGQIEAFF,TGCAGCGTTGTTGGGCAGATAGAAGCTTTCTTT
TRBJ2-4,NA,once,TRBV28,CATSDGNIQYF,TGTGCCACCTCGGACGGGAACATTCAGTACTTC
TRBJ2-7,TRBD1,NA,TRBV7-2,CASSPGQGLSLEQYF,TGTGCCAGCAGCCCGGGACAGGGGCTTTCCCTTGAGCAGTACTTC
TRBJ1-1,NA,NA,TRBV5-8,CASSSTGQEAFF,TGTGCCAGCAGCTCGACAGGACAGGAAGCTTTCTTT